This T cell receptor beta chain was sequenced for a study of blood T cell repertoires in COVID-19. Method: immunoSEQ multiplex PCR; TCRdb's copy keeps in-frame clones and lacks some. The sample includes 85,000 to 95,000 clones, 86% of them seen just once. The germline gives CDR1 SEHNR, CDR2 FQNEAQ (reference sequence). The CDR3 covers 16 residues. Trimming left V 8 bases short and J 1 base short, with 15 bases between. Material for sequencing was peripheral blood. The chain carries TRBV7-9 and TRBJ2-6, with D perhaps TRBD2 (6 bases). This receptor was obtained from a human donor in a cohort sampled during active COVID-19. Here the CDR3 DNA reads TGTGCCAGCTCCCCCCGCGGGGAATCTGGGGCCAACGTCCTGACTTTC. This translates into CASSPRGESGANVLTF.